This entry describes one T cell receptor (beta chain). Its antigen is as yet unknown. Deletions cut 5 bases from V and 8 bases from J, with 16 bases between. Germline assignment: CDR1 WSHSY and CDR2 SAAADI. This CDR3 spans 14 amino acids. This entry is derived from a study of shared clonotypes between healthy human individuals. General study results and limits: Donor clonotype sharing was expected to depend on sequencing depth. Exclusively blood specimens were collected; tissue repertoires likely differ. In general, naive subsets displayed greater estimated richness than memory subsets did. Among a handful of donors, about 5% of naive CD4 clonotypes were found in common.

The repertoire was sequenced with immunoSEQ multiplex PCR; TCRdb's copy has only in-frame clones and lacks some. Counted here are about 2 million clones, roughly 95% occurring once; the ten biggest clones make up more than 0.95%. The naive CD8 population came from CD45RO-negative cells selected for CCR7, without terminally differentiated effector memory CD45RA+ cells. The source material was naive CD8+ T cells sorted from blood. The V gene is TRBV10-2, the J gene TRBJ2-1, with D possibly matching TRBD2 (6 bases). This receptor was obtained from a man younger than 30 in good health. The DNA for the CDR3 is TGCGCCAGCAGTCCGGGAGTATTTTCTGATGAGCAGTTCTTC. Translating it yields CASSPGVFSDEQFF.